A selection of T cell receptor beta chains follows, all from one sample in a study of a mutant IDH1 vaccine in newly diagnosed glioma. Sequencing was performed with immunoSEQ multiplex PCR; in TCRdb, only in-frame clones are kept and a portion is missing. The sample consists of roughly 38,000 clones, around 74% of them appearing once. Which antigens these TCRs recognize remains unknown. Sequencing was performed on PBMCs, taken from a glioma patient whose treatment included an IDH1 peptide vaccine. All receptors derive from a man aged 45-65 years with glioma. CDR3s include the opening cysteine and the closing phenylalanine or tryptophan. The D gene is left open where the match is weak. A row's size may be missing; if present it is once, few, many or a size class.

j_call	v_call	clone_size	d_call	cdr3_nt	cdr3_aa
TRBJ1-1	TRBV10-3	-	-	TGTGCCATCAGTCAAGAGGGGAACACTGAAGCTTTCTTT	CAISQEGNTEAFF
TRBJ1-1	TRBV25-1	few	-	TGTGCCAGCACAACCAAACATGGGGGAACTGAAGCTTTCTTT	CASTTKHGGTEAFF
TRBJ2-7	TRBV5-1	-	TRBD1	TGCGCCAGCGTCTCGGGACAGGGGGCCTACGAGCAGTACTTC	CASVSGQGAYEQYF
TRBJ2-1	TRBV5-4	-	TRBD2	TGTGCCAGCAGCCAGACTAGCGGGGTGATGTATGAGCAGTTCTTC	CASSQTSGVMYEQFF
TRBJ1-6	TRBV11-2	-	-	TGTGCCAGCACCCCGGAGCGTAATTCACCCCTCCACTTT	CASTPERNSPLHF
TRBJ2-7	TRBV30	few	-	TGTGCCGGGCAGGCAGGGACCTACGAGCAGTACTTC	CAGQAGTYEQYF
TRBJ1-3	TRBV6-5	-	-	TGTGCCAGCAGCTCCCGCCCGGATGCTGGAAACACCATATATTTT	CASSSRPDAGNTIYF
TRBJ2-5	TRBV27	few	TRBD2	TGTGCCAGCAGTCCGGGGACTAGTGGGGAGACCCAGTACTTC	CASSPGTSGETQYF
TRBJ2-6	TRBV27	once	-	TGTGCCAGCAGTTTTGAGCTCTCTGGGGCCAACGTCCTGACTTTC	CASSFELSGANVLTF
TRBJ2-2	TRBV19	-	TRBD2	TGTGCCAGTAGTACCGGGACTAGCGGGGGCGGGGAGCTGTTTTTT	CASSTGTSGGGELFF
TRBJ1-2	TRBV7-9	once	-	TGTGCCAGCAGCTCCTTCTCAGGAGTCAGCTATGGCTACACCTTC	CASSSFSGVSYGYTF
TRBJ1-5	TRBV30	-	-	TGTGCCTTCTCCGGGGCTAGCAATCAGCCCCAGCATTTT	CAFSGASNQPQHF
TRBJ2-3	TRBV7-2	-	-	TGTGCCAGCAGCAATAGGGGCACAGATACGCAGTATTTT	CASSNRGTDTQYF
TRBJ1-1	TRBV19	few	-	TGTGCCAGCCGGGGTTTATGGGCGGTGAACACTGAAGCTTTCTTT	CASRGLWAVNTEAFF
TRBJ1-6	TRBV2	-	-	TGTGCCACGACCGCAGCCGTATCTAATTCACCCCTCCACTTT	CATTAAVSNSPLHF
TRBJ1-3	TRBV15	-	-	TGTGCCACCAGCAGTAGCAGGGCCACCTCTGGAAACACCATATATTTT	CATSSSRATSGNTIYF
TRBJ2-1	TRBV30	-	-	TGTGCCTGGAGTGTACGATATGAGCAGTTCTTC	CAWSVRYEQFF
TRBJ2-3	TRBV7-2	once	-	TGTGCCAGCAGCCAGGAGGGGGGCTCTAGCACAGATACGCAGTATTTT	CASSQEGGSSTDTQYF
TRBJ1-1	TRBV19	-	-	TGTGCCAGTAGCCCTGACCGGGCTCGGAGGCAAGCTTTCTTT	CASSPDRARRQAFF
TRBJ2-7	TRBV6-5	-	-	TGTGCCAGCAGTTACTCGAGAGGGCCCTACGAGCAGTACTTC	CASSYSRGPYEQYF
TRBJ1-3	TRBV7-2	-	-	TGTGCCAGCAGCCTATCAGGGTTCTCTGGAAACACCATATATTTT	CASSLSGFSGNTIYF
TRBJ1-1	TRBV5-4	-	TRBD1	TGTGCCAGCAGCCCACAACTCCGGGACAGTCTCAACACTGAAGCTTTCTTT	CASSPQLRDSLNTEAFF
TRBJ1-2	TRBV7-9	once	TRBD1	TGTGCCAGCAGCCTCCCGGGACAGGGGAAAGGCTACACCTTC	CASSLPGQGKGYTF
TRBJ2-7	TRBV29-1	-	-	TGCAGCGTGAAACCCCGGTTGGGGAACGAGCAGTACTTC	CSVKPRLGNEQYF
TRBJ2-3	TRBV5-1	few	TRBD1	TGCGCCAGCAGCTTCGAGGGGGCTAGCACAGATACGCAGTATTTT	CASSFEGASTDTQYF
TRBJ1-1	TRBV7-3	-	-	TGTGCCAGCAGCTTAACAAAAAGGAACACTGAAGCTTTCTTT	CASSLTKRNTEAFF
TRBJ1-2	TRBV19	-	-	TGTGCCAGTAGTATAGATCCCGGATCTAACTATGGCTACACCTTC	CASSIDPGSNYGYTF
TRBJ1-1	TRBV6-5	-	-	TGTGCCAGCAGTTACGGGGGGGAGGGGACTGAAGCTTTCTTT	CASSYGGEGTEAFF
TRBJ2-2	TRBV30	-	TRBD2	TGTGCCTGGATTTTGGGGGGGAAGCTGTTTTTT	CAWILGGKLFF
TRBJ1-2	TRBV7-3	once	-	TGTGCCAGCAGCTTAACCCAGGGAAGGAGTGGCTACACCTTC	CASSLTQGRSGYTF
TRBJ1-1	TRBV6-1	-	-	TGTGCCAGCGAGTCTGAGGTCAACTTGTTTACTGAAGCTTTCTTT	CASESEVNLFTEAFF
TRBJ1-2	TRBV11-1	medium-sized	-	TGTGCCAGCAGCCACACAGGGAACTATGGCTACACCTTC	CASSHTGNYGYTF
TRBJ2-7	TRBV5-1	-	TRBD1	TGCGCCAGCAGGCCGGGACAGGGCGGCTACGAGCAGTACTTC	CASRPGQGGYEQYF
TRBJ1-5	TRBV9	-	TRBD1	TGTGCCAGCAGCGTTGGACAGGGGCCGAATCAGCCCCAGCATTTT	CASSVGQGPNQPQHF
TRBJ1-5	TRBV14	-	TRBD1	TGTGCCAGCAGCTTCGGGACAGGGCCCAATCAGCCCCAGCATTTT	CASSFGTGPNQPQHF
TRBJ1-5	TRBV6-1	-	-	TGTGCCAGCAGTGCTACAGGGAGGTATAGCAATCAGCCCCAGCATTTT	CASSATGRYSNQPQHF
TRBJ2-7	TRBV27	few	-	TGTGCCAGCAGTTTATCGACAGGAATTGTTTACGAGCAGTACTTC	CASSLSTGIVYEQYF
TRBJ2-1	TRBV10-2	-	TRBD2	TGCGCCAGCGATAGCGATAGCGGGAGCTCCTACAATGAGCAGTTCTTC	CASDSDSGSSYNEQFF
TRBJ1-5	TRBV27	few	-	TGTGCCAGCAGGCCCGACGAGTTTCAGCCCCAGCATTTT	CASRPDEFQPQHF
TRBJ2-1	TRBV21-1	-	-	TGTGCCAGCAGCAAAGTTCCGGACAGCCCGAGCTCCTACAATGAGCAGTTCTTC	CASSKVPDSPSSYNEQFF
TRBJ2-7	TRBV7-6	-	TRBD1	TGTGCCAGCAGCATAGGGACAGGGTCTGCCGAGCAGTACTTC	CASSIGTGSAEQYF
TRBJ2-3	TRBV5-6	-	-	TGTGCCAGCAGCTCCCCCGGGGGCCTCACAGATACGCAGTATTTT	CASSSPGGLTDTQYF
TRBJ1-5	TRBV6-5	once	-	TGTGCCAGCAGTTACTCTGGGACGGGTAGCAATCAGCCCCAGCATTTT	CASSYSGTGSNQPQHF
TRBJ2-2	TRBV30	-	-	TGTGCCTGGAGAGATAGGGGCAGTACCGGGGAGCTGTTTTTT	CAWRDRGSTGELFF
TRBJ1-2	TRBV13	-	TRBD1	TGTGCCAGCAGCTCTGAGGACAGGGTCTATGGCTACACCTTC	CASSSEDRVYGYTF
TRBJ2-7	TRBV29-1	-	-	TGCAGCGTTGAACTAGATTATACCTACGAGCAGTACTTC	CSVELDYTYEQYF
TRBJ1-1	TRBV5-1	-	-	TGCGCCAGCAGCTTGGCCAACTCAGGGGACACTGAAGCTTTCTTT	CASSLANSGDTEAFF
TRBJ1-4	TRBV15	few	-	TGTGCCACCAGGAGGGCTCTTAATGAAAAACTGTTTTTT	CATRRALNEKLFF
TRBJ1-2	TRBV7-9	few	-	TGTGCCAGCAGCTCCTCTGGTCGGACAGTCGGCTACACCTTC	CASSSSGRTVGYTF